This T cell receptor beta chain is from a study of blood T cell repertoires in COVID-19. Study at large: T cells, B-cell-depleted T cells, or PBMCs provided the cDNA or gDNA that served as material.

Germline CDR1 reads SGHVS; CDR2 reads FQNEAQ. The CDR3 has 15 residues. V was trimmed by 2 bases and J by 5 bases, leaving 12 bases between them. Original processing notes: Estimates of nucleated cell counts were drawn from the amplification of reference gene primers. Clones were sequenced by immunoSEQ multiplex PCR, and TCRdb holds only the in-frame ones, with some missing. V and J calls plus clone size are reproduced from that table; the DNA served to infer D and trimming. The repertoire holds around 180,000 clones, with roughly 80% as singletons. Living in roughly 25 US areas, the participants were between roughly 18 and 89 years of age. Cohort 3 recovery required two negative PCRs, clearance, or symptom resolution.

The chain has TRBV7-8 and TRBJ2-2; D possibly corresponds to TRBD2 (6 bases). The sequence derives from a man aged 50 to 59 who had recovered from COVID-19. The sample comprised PBMCs or T cells enriched from blood (not recorded which). CDR3 in DNA: TGTGCCAGCAGCTTAATCGGGACTGTGACCGGGGAGCTGTTTTTT. Amino acid sequence: CASSLIGTVTGELFF. Full variable domain (remainder filled in from reference TRBV7-8 and TRBJ2-2): GAGVSQSPRYKVAKRGQDVALRCDPISGHVSLFWYQQALGQGPEFLTYFQNEAQLDKSGLPSDRFFAERPEGSVSTLKIQRTQQEDSAVYLCASSLIGTVTGELFFGEGSRLTVL.